These 9 T cell receptor beta chains were sequenced from one sample in a study of cytomegalovirus exposure and HLA in healthy donors. The PCR ran on 60 Vbeta and 13 Jbeta primers. The data were produced by immunoSEQ multiplex PCR, yet TCRdb's version contains in-frame clones alone and is incomplete. In the table there are over 90,000 clones, approximately 72% of which are singletons. The sample taken for sequencing was PBMCs. The receptors were gathered from a woman between 50 and 59 years old in good health and CMV-seronegative.

This chain links TRBV10-3 with TRBJ2-1, with TRBD2 identical over 9 bases. J gave up 8 bases and V 7 bases, and 9 bases lay outside the gene matches. The germline gives CDR1 ENHRY, CDR2 SYGVKD. CDR3 length equals 14 residues. CDR3 in DNA: TGTGCCATCAATGGAGCGGGGGGAAGGGATGAGCAGTTCTTC. Its translation is CAINGAGGRDEQFF.

The chain carries TRBV10-3 and TRBJ2-1; TRBD1 matches at 9 bases. Germline lookup yields CDR1 ENHRY and CDR2 SYGVKD. The J segment lost 6 bases and the V segment lost 4 bases, leaving 10 bases of the junction unmatched. CDR3 size: 16 residues. CDR3 nucleotide sequence: TGTGCCATCAGTGGTGGACAGGGGTATTCGAGCAATGAGCAGTTCTTC. Protein sequence: CAISGGQGYSSNEQFF.

The rearrangement uses TRBV19 and TRBJ1-4, with TRBD1 identical over 9 bases. There are 15 residues in the CDR3. The germline V gene has CDR1 LNHDA and CDR2 SQIVND (reference sequence). Trimming took 4 bases from V and 6 from J; bases not matched to a gene: 6. The CDR3 nucleotides are TGTGCCAGTAGTACTTGGACAGGGGACGATGAAAAACTGTTTTTT. This gives the protein CASSTWTGDDEKLFF.

The V gene is TRBV7-2, the J gene TRBJ2-3; 12 bases agree with TRBD2. J lost 7 bases, V lost 0 bases, and 5 bases had no gene match. Germline lookup yields CDR1 SGHTA and CDR2 FQGNSA. The CDR3 loop spans 16 amino acids. The CDR3 spells CASSLASSGGAYTQYF. CDR3 DNA sequence: TGTGCCAGCAGCTTAGCATCTAGCGGGGGGGCATATACGCAGTATTTT.

J is TRBJ1-5 and V is TRBV6-5; a possible D gene is TRBD1 (6 bases). Germline-derived CDR1 and CDR2 are MNHEY and SVGAGI. V lost 6 bases and J lost 5, with 11 bases in between. The CDR3 extends over 13 amino acids. Here the CDR3 DNA reads TGTGCCAGCAGACAGGGATTCCATCAGCCCCAGCATTTT. Residues: CASRQGFHQPQHF.

The chain combines TRBV28 with TRBJ1-3; D possibly corresponds to TRBD1 (5 bases). The CDR3 runs 18 residues. The V gene's germline CDR1 is MDHEN and CDR2 SYDVKM. Trimming took 2 bases from V and 0 from J, leaving 17 bases between them. CDR3: CASSLGGVGTHSGNTIYF. In DNA, the CDR3 is TGTGCCAGCAGTTTAGGGGGGGTTGGAACTCACTCTGGAAACACCATATATTTT.

The chain uses TRBV27 and TRBJ2-3; perhaps TRBD2 as D (6 bases). Germline V gene sequence: CDR1 MNHEY, CDR2 SMNVEV (reference sequence). This CDR3 comprises 15 residues. V lost 5 bases, J lost 2 bases, and 14 bases lay in between. CDR3 nucleotides: TGTGCCAGCAGTCGAACGGGAGCTATCACAGATACGCAGTATTTT. Amino acid sequence: CASSRTGAITDTQYF.

This clone was detected only once. The rearrangement uses TRBV28 and TRBJ2-2; possibly TRBD1 for D (6 bases). The ends were cut back, 6 bases at V and 3 bases at J, with 11 bases in the middle. The CDR3 is 14 residues long. Germline loops: CDR1 MDHEN, CDR2 SYDVKM. In DNA form, the CDR3 reads TGTGCCAGCAGAATTCGGACAGACACCGGGGAGCTGTTTTTT. This gives the protein CASRIRTDTGELFF.

J is TRBJ1-3 and V is TRBV7-8; TRBD1 is a possible D gene (6 bases). The CDR3 covers 14 residues. V lost 5 bases to trimming and J lost 4 bases, with 12 bases between them. The germline gives CDR1 SGHVS, CDR2 FQNEAQ. The CDR3 bases are TGTGCCAGCAGCGGGGGCATCCTAGGAAACACCATATATTTT. This gives the protein CASSGGILGNTIYF.